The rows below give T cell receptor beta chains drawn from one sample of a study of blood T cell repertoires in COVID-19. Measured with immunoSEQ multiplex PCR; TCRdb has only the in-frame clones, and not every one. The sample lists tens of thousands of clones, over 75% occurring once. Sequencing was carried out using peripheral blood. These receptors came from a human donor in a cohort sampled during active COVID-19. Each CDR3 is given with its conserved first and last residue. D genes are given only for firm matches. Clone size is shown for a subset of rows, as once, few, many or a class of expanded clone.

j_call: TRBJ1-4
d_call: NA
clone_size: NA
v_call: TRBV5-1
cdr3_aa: CASSLRSGGNEKLFF
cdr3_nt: TGCGCCAGCAGCTTGCGTTCCGGGGGGAATGAAAAACTGTTTTTT

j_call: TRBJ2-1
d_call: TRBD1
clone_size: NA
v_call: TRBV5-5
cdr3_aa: CASSLGTGFNEQFF
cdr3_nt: TGTGCCAGCAGCTTGGGGACAGGGTTCAATGAGCAGTTCTTC

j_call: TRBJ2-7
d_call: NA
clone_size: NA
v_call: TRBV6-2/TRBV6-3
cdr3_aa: CASSSPPGQTYEQYF
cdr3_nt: TGTGCCAGCAGTTCTCCGCCGGGACAAACCTACGAGCAGTACTTC

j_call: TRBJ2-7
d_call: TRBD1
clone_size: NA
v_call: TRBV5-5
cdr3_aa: CASSSQLGQSYEQYF
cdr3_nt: TGTGCCAGCAGCTCCCAATTGGGACAGTCCTACGAGCAGTACTTC

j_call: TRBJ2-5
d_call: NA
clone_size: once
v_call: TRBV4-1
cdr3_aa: CASSRRLVRETQYF
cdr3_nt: TGCGCCAGCAGCCGGAGGTTGGTACGAGAGACCCAGTACTTC

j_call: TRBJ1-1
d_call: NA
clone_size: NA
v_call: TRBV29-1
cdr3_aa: CGAGVQDTEAFF
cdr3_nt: TGCGGTGCGGGGGTCCAGGACACTGAAGCTTTCTTT

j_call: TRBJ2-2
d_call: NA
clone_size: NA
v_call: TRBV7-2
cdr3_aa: CASSLVATGELFF
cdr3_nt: TGTGCCAGCAGCTTAGTAGCAACCGGGGAGCTGTTTTTT

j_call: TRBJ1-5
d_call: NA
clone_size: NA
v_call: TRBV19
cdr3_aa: CASSPGERGQPQHF
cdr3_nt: TGTGCCAGTAGTCCAGGGGAGAGAGGACAGCCCCAGCATTTT

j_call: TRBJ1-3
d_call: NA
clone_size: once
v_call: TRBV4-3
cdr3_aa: CASSQDTIGQYGNTIYF
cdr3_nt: TGCGCCAGCAGCCAAGATACAATTGGACAGTACGGAAACACCATATATTTT

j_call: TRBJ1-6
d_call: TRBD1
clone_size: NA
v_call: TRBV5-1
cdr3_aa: CASSWGQVGSLSPLHF
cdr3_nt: TGCGCCAGCAGCTGGGGACAGGTTGGATCCCTTTCACCCCTCCACTTT

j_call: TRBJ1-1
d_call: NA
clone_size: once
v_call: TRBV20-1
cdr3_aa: CSAQHDTEAFF
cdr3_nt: TGCAGTGCTCAACATGACACTGAAGCTTTCTTT

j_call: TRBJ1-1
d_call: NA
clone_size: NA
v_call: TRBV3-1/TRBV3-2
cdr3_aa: CASSQGFQYPNTEAFF
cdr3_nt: TGTGCCAGCAGCCAAGGATTCCAGTACCCGAACACTGAAGCTTTCTTT

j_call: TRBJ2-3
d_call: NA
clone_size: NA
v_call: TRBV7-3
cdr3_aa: CASSLYGGSTDTQYF
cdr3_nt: TGTGCCAGCAGCTTATACGGGGGAAGCACAGATACGCAGTATTTT

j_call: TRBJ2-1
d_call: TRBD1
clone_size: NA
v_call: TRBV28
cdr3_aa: CASSLGGTGGSDEQFF
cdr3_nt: TGTGCCAGCAGTTTAGGGGGGACAGGGGGCTCGGATGAGCAGTTCTTC

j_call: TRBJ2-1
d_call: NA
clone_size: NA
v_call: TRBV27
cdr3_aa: CASTPEWGRGRNEQFF
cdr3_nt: TGTGCCAGCACTCCGGAGTGGGGCAGGGGGAGGAATGAGCAGTTCTTC

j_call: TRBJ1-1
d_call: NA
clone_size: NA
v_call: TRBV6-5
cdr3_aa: CASSYTGTDRAFF
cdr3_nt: TGTGCCAGCAGTTACACCGGGACTGACAGAGCTTTCTTT

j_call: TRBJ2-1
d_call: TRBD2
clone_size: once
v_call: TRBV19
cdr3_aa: CASSSLAGGQGYEQFF
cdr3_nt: TGTGCCAGTAGTTCTCTAGCGGGAGGGCAAGGATATGAGCAGTTCTTC

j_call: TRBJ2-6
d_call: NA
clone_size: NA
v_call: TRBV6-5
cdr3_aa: CASSYLASGANVLTF
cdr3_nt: TGTGCCAGCAGTTACCTCGCGTCTGGGGCCAACGTCCTGACTTTC

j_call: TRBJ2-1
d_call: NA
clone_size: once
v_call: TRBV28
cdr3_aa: CASSFGKASYNEQFF
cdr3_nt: TGTGCCAGCAGTTTCGGGAAGGCATCCTACAATGAGCAGTTCTTC

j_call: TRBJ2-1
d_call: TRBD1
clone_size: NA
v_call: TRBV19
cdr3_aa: CASSLTGSSYNEQFF
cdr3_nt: TGTGCCAGTAGTTTGACAGGGAGCTCCTACAATGAGCAGTTCTTC

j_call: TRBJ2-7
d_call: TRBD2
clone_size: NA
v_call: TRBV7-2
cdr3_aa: CASSPPGLAGLYEQYF
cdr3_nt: TGTGCCAGCAGCCCCCCGGGACTAGCGGGCCTCTACGAGCAGTACTTC

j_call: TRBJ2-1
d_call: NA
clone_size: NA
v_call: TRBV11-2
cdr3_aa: CASSTRNPGEQFF
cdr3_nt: TGTGCCAGCAGCACCCGTAACCCCGGTGAGCAGTTCTTC

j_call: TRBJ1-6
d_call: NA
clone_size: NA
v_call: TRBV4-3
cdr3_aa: CASSQERSGFSPLHF
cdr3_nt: TGCGCCAGCAGCCAAGAGAGGTCAGGGTTTTCACCCCTCCACTTT

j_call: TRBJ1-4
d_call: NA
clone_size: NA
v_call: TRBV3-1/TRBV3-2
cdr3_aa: CASSQVQANEKLFF
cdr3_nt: TGTGCCAGCAGCCAAGTTCAGGCGAATGAAAAACTGTTTTTT

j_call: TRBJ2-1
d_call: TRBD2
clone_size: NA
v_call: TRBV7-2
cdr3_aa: CASSSGLAGVNEQFF
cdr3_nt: TGTGCCAGCAGCTCGGGACTAGCGGGAGTAAATGAGCAGTTCTTC

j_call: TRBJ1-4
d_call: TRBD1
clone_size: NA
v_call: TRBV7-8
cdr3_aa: CASSYRGVGEKLFF
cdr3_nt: TGTGCCAGCAGTTACAGGGGAGTAGGTGAAAAACTGTTTTTT

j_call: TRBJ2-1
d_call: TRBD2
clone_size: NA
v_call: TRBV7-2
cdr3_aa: CASTTGGNEQFF
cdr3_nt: TGTGCCAGCACGACGGGGGGTAATGAGCAGTTCTTC

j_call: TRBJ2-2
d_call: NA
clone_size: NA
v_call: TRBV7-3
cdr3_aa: CASSQWGNTGELFF
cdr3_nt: TGTGCCAGCAGCCAGTGGGGCAACACCGGGGAGCTGTTTTTT

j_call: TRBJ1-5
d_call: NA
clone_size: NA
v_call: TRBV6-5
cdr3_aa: CASTESGYSNQPQHF
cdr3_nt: TGTGCCAGCACCGAGTCAGGCTATAGCAATCAGCCCCAGCATTTT

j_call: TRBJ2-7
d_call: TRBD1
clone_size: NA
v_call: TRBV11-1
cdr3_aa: CASSSGQLSYEQYF
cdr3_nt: TGTGCCAGCAGCTCGGGACAGCTCTCCTACGAGCAGTACTTC

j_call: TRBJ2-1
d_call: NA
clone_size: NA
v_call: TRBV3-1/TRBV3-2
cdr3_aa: CASSQDLLGGVAYNEQFF
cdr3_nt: TGTGCCAGCAGCCAAGATCTTTTAGGGGGAGTTGCTTACAATGAGCAGTTCTTC

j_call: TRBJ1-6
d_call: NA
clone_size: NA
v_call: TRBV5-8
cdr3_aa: CASTTRDTSSYNSPLHF
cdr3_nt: TGTGCCAGCACCACCCGGGACACCAGCTCCTATAATTCACCCCTCCACTTT

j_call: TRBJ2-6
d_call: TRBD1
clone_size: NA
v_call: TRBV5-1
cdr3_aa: CASSLASGGGPGANVLTF
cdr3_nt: TGCGCCAGCAGCTTGGCGTCAGGGGGTGGCCCTGGGGCCAACGTCCTGACTTTC

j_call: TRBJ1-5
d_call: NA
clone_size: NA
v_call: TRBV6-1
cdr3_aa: CASSEAGIRGANQPQHF
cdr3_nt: TGTGCCAGCAGTGAAGCAGGTATACGGGGGGCAAATCAGCCCCAGCATTTT

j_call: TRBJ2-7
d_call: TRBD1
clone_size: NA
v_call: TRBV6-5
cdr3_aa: CASSFETGLSYEQYF
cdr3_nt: TGTGCCAGCAGCTTTGAGACAGGGTTATCCTACGAGCAGTACTTC

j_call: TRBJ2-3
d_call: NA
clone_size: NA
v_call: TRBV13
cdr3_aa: CASSLVAPDTQYF
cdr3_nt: TGTGCCAGCAGCCTAGTTGCGCCAGATACGCAGTATTTT

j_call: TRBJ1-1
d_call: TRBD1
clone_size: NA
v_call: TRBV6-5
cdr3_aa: CASSRNRGQHTEAFF
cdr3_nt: TGTGCCAGCAGTAGAAACAGGGGGCAGCACACTGAAGCTTTCTTT

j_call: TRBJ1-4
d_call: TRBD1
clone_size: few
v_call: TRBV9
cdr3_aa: CASSVGLQGADYQFF
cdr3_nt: TGTGCCAGCAGCGTAGGTTTGCAGGGGGCGGATTATCAGTTTTTT

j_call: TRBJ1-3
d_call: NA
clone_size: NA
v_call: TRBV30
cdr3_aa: CAWSNGGGAGNTIYF
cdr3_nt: TGTGCCTGGAGTAACGGGGGGGGCGCGGGAAACACCATATATTTT

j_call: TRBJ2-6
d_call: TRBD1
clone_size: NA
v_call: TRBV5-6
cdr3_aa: CASSLGQLSGANVLTF
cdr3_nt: TGTGCCAGCAGCCTGGGACAGCTCTCTGGGGCCAACGTCCTGACTTTC

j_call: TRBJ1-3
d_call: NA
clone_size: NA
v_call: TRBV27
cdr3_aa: CASSSTGAGNTIYF
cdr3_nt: TGTGCCAGCTCCAGCACAGGAGCTGGAAACACCATATATTTT

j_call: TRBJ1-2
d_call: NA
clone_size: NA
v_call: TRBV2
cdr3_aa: CASSATGRQQNLGYTF
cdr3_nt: TGTGCCAGCAGTGCAACAGGCCGCCAGCAAAATCTTGGCTACACCTTC

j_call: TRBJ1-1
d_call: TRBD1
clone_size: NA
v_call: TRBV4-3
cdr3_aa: CASSARGTGNTEAFF
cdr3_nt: TGCGCCAGCAGCGCCAGGGGGACGGGGAACACTGAAGCTTTCTTT

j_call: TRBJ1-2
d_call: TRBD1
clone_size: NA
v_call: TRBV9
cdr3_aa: CASSTGTARGYTF
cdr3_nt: TGTGCCAGCAGCACCGGGACAGCACGTGGCTACACCTTC

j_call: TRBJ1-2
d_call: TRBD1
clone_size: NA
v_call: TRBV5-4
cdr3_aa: CASSLYRVRGQGLDGYTF
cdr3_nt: TGTGCCAGCAGCTTATACAGGGTACGGGGACAGGGATTAGATGGCTACACCTTC

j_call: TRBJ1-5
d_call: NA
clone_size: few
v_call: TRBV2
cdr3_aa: CASNPSFTGSQPQHF
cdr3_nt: TGTGCCAGCAACCCTTCCTTTACAGGGTCTCAGCCCCAGCATTTT

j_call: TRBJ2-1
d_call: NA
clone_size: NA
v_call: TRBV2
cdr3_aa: CASTQGYGGHSEQFF
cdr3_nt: TGTGCCAGCACCCAAGGGTACGGGGGGCACAGTGAGCAGTTCTTC

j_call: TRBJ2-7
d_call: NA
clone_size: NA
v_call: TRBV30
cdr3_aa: CAWSVSRYEQYF
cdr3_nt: TGTGCCTGGAGTGTAAGCCGGTACGAGCAGTACTTC

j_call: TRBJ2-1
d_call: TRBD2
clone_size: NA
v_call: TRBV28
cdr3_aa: CASSPILVAGGYNEQFF
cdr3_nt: TGTGCCAGCAGTCCCATTCTTGTCGCGGGAGGGTACAATGAGCAGTTCTTC

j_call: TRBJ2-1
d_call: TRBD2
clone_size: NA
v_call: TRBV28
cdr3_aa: CASSRGTSGHNEQFF
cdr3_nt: TGTGCCAGCAGCCGGGGGACTAGCGGGCACAATGAGCAGTTCTTC

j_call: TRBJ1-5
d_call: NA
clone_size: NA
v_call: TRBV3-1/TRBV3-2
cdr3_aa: CASSQSDKNQPQHF
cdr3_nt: TGTGCCAGCAGCCAATCGGACAAGAATCAGCCCCAGCATTTT

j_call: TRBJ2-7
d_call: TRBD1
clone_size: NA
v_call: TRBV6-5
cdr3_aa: CASSQGQGSEQYF
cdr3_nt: TGTGCCAGCAGTCAGGGACAGGGAAGCGAGCAGTACTTC